This is a list of T cell receptor beta chains from one sample in a study of shared clonotypes between healthy human individuals. The repertoire was sequenced with immunoSEQ multiplex PCR; TCRdb's copy has only in-frame clones and lacks some. The sample yields 850,000 to 1,100,000 clones, 60% to 85% seen once. The sample taken for sequencing was memory CD4+ T cells from PBMCs. Receptors originate from a man between 18 and 35 years old in good health. Some clones in this sample may be carry-over from other donors' samples. Both conserved end residues are part of each CDR3. A D gene is named only where the DNA matches it firmly. Expanded clones are given a class, and other clones once, few, many or no size at all.

>TRBV5-1|NA|NA|TRBJ2-7
CASSRGQEGYEQYF
TGCGCCAGCAGCCGTGGACAGGAGGGATACGAGCAGTACTTC
>TRBV18|NA|NA|TRBJ1-1
CASSPPSDKVSAFF
TGTGCCAGCTCACCACCGTCGGACAAGGTATCGGCTTTCTTT
>TRBV30|NA|NA|TRBJ2-5
CALALDGGAIGETQYF
TGTGCCTTGGCTCTTGATGGGGGGGCTATTGGAGAGACCCAGTACTTC
>TRBV30|NA|TRBD2|TRBJ2-7
CAWRLLAGSYEQYF
TGTGCCTGGAGGTTACTAGCGGGCTCCTACGAGCAGTACTTC
>TRBV27|NA|NA|TRBJ2-6
CASSLSRGYSGANVLTF
TGTGCCAGCAGTTTATCGCGGGGTTACTCTGGGGCCAACGTCCTGACTTTC
>TRBV5-1|NA|NA|TRBJ2-7
CASSLGARDTYEQYF
TGCGCCAGCAGCTTGGGAGCCCGGGACACTTACGAGCAGTACTTC
>TRBV25-1|once|NA|TRBJ2-7
CASSERGTTRYEQYF
TGTGCCAGCAGTGAACGGGGGACAACGCGCTACGAGCAGTACTTC
>TRBV10-1|many|TRBD1|TRBJ1-1
CASSRTGGTEAFF
TGCGCCAGCAGCAGGACAGGGGGCACTGAAGCTTTCTTT
>TRBV5-1|NA|TRBD1|TRBJ1-1
CASTVTLDRGEAFF
TGCGCCAGCACCGTTACCTTGGACAGGGGTGAAGCTTTCTTT
>TRBV9|few|NA|TRBJ2-2
CASGVGAQGELFF
TGTGCCAGCGGCGTGGGGGCCCAAGGGGAGCTGTTTTTT
>TRBV7-2|NA|NA|TRBJ1-2
CASSSGQGLYGYTF
TGTGCCAGCAGCTCCGGACAAGGCCTCTATGGCTACACCTTC
>TRBV5-1|NA|NA|TRBJ2-2
CASTREDYTGELFF
TGCGCCAGCACCCGAGAGGATTACACCGGGGAGCTGTTTTTT
>TRBV6-5|NA|NA|TRBJ2-7
CASSQSGTEQYF
TGTGCCAGCAGCCAATCGGGGACCGAGCAGTACTTC
>TRBV11-1|few|NA|TRBJ2-3
CASSQGWTDTQYF
TGTGCCAGCAGCCAGGGCTGGACGGATACGCAGTATTTT
>TRBV6-1|NA|NA|TRBJ2-2
CASRPGETNTGELFF
TGTGCCAGCAGGCCAGGGGAGACGAACACCGGGGAGCTGTTTTTT
>TRBV13|NA|NA|TRBJ2-7
CASSLGRGPSSYEQYF
TGTGCCAGCAGCTTAGGCCGGGGTCCCTCCTCCTACGAGCAGTACTTC
>TRBV13|NA|TRBD1|TRBJ1-1
CASSLGSRGNEAFF
TGTGCCAGCAGCTTAGGATCCAGGGGGAATGAAGCTTTCTTT
>TRBV28|NA|NA|TRBJ1-5
CASRPDRSYQPQHF
TGTGCCAGCAGGCCCGACAGGTCCTATCAGCCCCAGCATTTT
>TRBV6-1|NA|TRBD1|TRBJ1-4
CASSESTGGGYGEKLFF
TGTGCCAGCAGTGAATCGACAGGGGGAGGTTACGGTGAAAAACTGTTTTTT
>TRBV7-9|NA|TRBD2|TRBJ2-5
CASSVDRTSGHQETQYF
TGTGCCAGCAGCGTTGACAGGACTAGCGGTCACCAAGAGACCCAGTACTTC
>TRBV6-5|NA|NA|TRBJ2-7
CASRPWGGQTYEQYF
TGTGCCAGCAGACCATGGGGGGGACAGACCTACGAGCAGTACTTC
>TRBV20-1|few|NA|TRBJ1-1
CRLPVTEAFF
TGCAGGCTCCCGGTGACTGAAGCTTTCTTT
>TRBV5-1|NA|NA|TRBJ1-4
CASSLDSTDEKLFF
TGCGCCAGCAGCTTGGACAGCACGGATGAAAAACTGTTTTTT
>TRBV6-5|NA|NA|TRBJ2-7
CASSRGLPQTYEQYF
TGTGCCAGCAGCAGGGGACTTCCCCAGACCTACGAGCAGTACTTC
>TRBV18|NA|NA|TRBJ1-1
CASSPNRASSNTEAFF
TGTGCCAGCTCACCAAACAGGGCGTCCTCGAACACTGAAGCTTTCTTT
>TRBV29-1|NA|NA|TRBJ2-2
CSAGRGVNTGELFF
TGCAGCGCAGGCAGGGGAGTGAACACCGGGGAGCTGTTTTTT
>TRBV5-1|NA|TRBD2|TRBJ2-3
CASSLGPTTSGRSTDTQYF
TGCGCCAGCAGCTTAGGGCCCACGACTAGCGGGAGATCCACAGATACGCAGTATTTT
>TRBV11-2|NA|TRBD2|TRBJ2-5
CASSAGLAGAGETQYF
TGTGCCAGCAGCGCGGGACTAGCGGGCGCCGGGGAGACCCAGTACTTC
>TRBV5-4|NA|TRBD2|TRBJ2-1
CASSQGLAGAEQFF
TGTGCCAGCAGCCAGGGACTAGCGGGAGCTGAGCAGTTCTTC
>TRBV6-6|once|NA|TRBJ1-2
CASTGPTDNYGYTF
TGTGCCAGCACCGGACCGACAGACAACTATGGCTACACCTTC
>TRBV28|NA|NA|TRBJ1-5
CASSPPRRVGNNQPQHF
TGTGCCAGCAGTCCTCCTAGGCGGGTCGGCAACAATCAGCCCCAGCATTTT
>TRBV28|NA|NA|TRBJ1-1
CASRQGGRGTETFF
TGTGCCAGCAGGCAGGGAGGTCGGGGCACTGAAACTTTCTTT
>TRBV5-1|NA|NA|TRBJ2-7
CASRNGAGSSYEQYF
TGCGCCAGCAGAAACGGTGCAGGGAGCTCCTACGAGCAGTACTTC
>TRBV2|NA|NA|TRBJ2-2
CASSFTGVTGELFF
TGTGCCAGCAGTTTTACAGGAGTCACCGGGGAGCTGTTTTTT
>TRBV30|few|NA|TRBJ1-2
CAWSVLIGYGYTF
TGTGCCTGGAGTGTACTAATCGGCTATGGCTACACCTTC
>TRBV20-1|NA|NA|TRBJ1-1
CRPQGTEAFF
TGCAGGCCCCAAGGCACTGAAGCTTTCTTT
>TRBV5-6|few|NA|TRBJ1-4
CASSLAGGNEKLFF
TGTGCCAGCAGCTTGGCGGGGGGTAATGAAAAACTGTTTTTT
>TRBV10-3|NA|NA|TRBJ1-3
CAIRSTHSGNTIYF
TGTGCCATCAGAAGTACCCACTCTGGAAACACCATATATTTT
>TRBV27|NA|NA|TRBJ2-7
CASSLSSYEAYEQYF
TGTGCCAGCAGTTTATCTTCCTATGAAGCTTACGAGCAGTACTTC
>TRBV28|few|NA|TRBJ1-2
CASSFTQTGYTF
TGTGCCAGCAGTTTCACCCAGACTGGCTACACCTTC
>TRBV28|NA|NA|TRBJ1-5
CASSLTQGNQPQHF
TGTGCCAGCAGTTTAACACAGGGAAATCAGCCCCAGCATTTT